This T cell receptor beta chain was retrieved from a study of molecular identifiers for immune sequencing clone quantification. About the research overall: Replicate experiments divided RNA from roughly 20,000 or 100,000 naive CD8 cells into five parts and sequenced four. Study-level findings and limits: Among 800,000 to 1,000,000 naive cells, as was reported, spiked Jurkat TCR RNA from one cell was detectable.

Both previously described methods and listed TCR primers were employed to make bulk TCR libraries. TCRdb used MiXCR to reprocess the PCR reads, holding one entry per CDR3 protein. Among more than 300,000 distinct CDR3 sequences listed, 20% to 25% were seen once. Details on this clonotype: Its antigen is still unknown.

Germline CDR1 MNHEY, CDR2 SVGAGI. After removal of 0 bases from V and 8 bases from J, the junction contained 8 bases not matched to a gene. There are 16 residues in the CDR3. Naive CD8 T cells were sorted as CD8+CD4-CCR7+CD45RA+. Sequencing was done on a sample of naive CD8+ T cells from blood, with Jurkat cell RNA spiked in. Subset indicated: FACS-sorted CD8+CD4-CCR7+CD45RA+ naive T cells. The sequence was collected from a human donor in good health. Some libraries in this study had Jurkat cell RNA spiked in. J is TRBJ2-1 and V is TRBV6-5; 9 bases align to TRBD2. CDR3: CASSYSGRGGRDEQFF. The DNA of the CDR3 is TGTGCCAGCAGTTACTCGGGGCGGGGGGGCCGGGATGAGCAGTTCTTC.